The clone carrying this T cell receptor (beta chain) was seen just once. The antigen remains unidentified. The data derive from a study of graft-versus-host responses after intestinal transplantation. Overall study context: Recipients across the board were started on anti-thymocyte globulin induction, then kept on tacrolimus and steroids for approximately three years. Study results and caveats: Where graft-donor T cell macrochimerism was present, patients had high graft-versus-host to host-versus-graft clonal ratios in allografts. Marrow from the recipient contained GvH clones, some of which had appeared first in ileum or blood.

Germline-derived CDR1 and CDR2 are SGHKS and YYEKEE (reference sequence). The CDR3 totals 18 residues. V lost 3 bases, J lost 2 bases, and 12 bases stayed unmatched. Assay used: immunoSEQ multiplex PCR; TCRdb lists only in-frame clones, some missing. The sample shows 24,000 or so clones, 75% to 90% of them seen only once. The J gene is TRBJ2-7, the V gene TRBV5-5; the match to TRBD2 covers 12 bases. Source: PBMCs, taken about 28 days after intestinal transplant. This clonotype was sampled from a human patient who received an intestinal transplant, so some T cells may come from the graft donor. The CDR3 is CASSWVLAGGRQTYEQYF. The CDR3, as DNA: TGTGCCAGCAGCTGGGTACTAGCGGGAGGCCGGCAAACCTACGAGCAGTACTTC.